This T cell receptor (beta chain) was identified in a study of T cell repertoires in cytomegalovirus infection. CDR3 length: 18 amino acids. In germline, CDR1 is SGHTA, CDR2 FQGNSA. Trimming removed 2 bases from V and 4 bases from J; junction bases left unmatched: 13. TCRdb fed the reads into MiXCR, producing one record per CDR3 protein. The table has some 680,000 distinct CDR3 sequences, approximately 40% seen once; the top ten hold 2.5% to 3.5%. Sequenced sample: PBMCs. The source is a human donor in good health (CMV status not recorded). Some clones in this sample may be carry-over from other donors' samples. This chain joins TRBV7-2 and TRBJ2-5, with 10 bases matching TRBD2. CDR3: CASSLLTRSSGRRETQYF. In nucleotides, the CDR3 is TGTGCCAGCAGCTTACTTACCCGGAGTAGCGGGAGGAGAGAGACCCAGTACTTC.